This T cell receptor (beta chain) emerged from a study of metastatic and nonmetastatic thyroid tumors (TCRdb year 2020). With regard to the full study: Repertoires from peripheral blood and from tumor or nodule tissue samples of malignant and benign thyroid patients were compared.

This clone occurred many times. The target of this receptor is not known. No base quality values were provided; no much bigger clone lies one nucleotide off. Study-wide conclusions, independent of this receptor: In both blood and tumor samples, malignant tumors were reported to have significantly higher TCR beta diversity than benign nodules.

V is shortened by 7 bases, J by 6 bases, and the region joining them spans 13 bases. CDR1 and CDR2 were assigned from the germline V gene (reference sequence) as LNHDA and SQIVND. The CDR3 starts with the cysteine, ends with the phenylalanine, and has 13 residues. Just CDR3 DNA is preserved here, 39 bases in frame from base 1. No treatment had been received by any patient before thyroid surgery. The study retrospectively analysed patient clinical samples collected from the early 2010s to the late 2010s using T-cell receptor beta sequencing. To prepare the library, PCR was applied. The sample was run on an Illumina HiSeq 4000. High-throughput sequencing was used to profile the TCR beta-chain CDR3 region of each patient. The original pipeline was this. A classifier to discriminate distant-metastatic papillary thyroid cancer patients was built from CDR3 differences across clinicopathological groups. Repertoire diversity was assessed with the Shannon index, and tumor-blood repertoire similarity with the Morisita-Horn index. TCRdb reworked the public reads: Q25 trimming with fastp, MiXCR clone assembly, productive beta chains retained. V and J calls and clone size were set by TCRdb, not the authors. In all, the sample holds around 23,000 clones, and more than 25% of those were seen once. The ten largest clonotypes hold around 19% of the sample.

The TCR originated in a male donor with papillary thyroid cancer or a benign thyroid nodule (not recorded which). Some clones in this sample may be carry-over from other donors' samples. The sequence links TRBV19 to TRBJ1-5, and perhaps TRBD1 as D gene, on 5 matching bases. Sequencing was carried out using blood. The bases read TGTGCCAGTACCAGGACACCTTCTCAGCCCCAGCATTTT. This is translated as CASTRTPSQPQHF.